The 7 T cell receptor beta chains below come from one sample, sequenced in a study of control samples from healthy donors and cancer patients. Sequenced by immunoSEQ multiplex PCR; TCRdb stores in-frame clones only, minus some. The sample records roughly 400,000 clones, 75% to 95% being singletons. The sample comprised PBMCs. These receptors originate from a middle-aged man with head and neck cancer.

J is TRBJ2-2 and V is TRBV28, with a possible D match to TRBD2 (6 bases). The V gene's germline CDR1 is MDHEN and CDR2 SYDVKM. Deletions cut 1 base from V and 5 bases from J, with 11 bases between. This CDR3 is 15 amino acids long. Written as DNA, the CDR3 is TGTGCCAGCAGTTTATCGGCTGCGGGGACCGGGGAGCTGTTTTTT. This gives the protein CASSLSAAGTGELFF.

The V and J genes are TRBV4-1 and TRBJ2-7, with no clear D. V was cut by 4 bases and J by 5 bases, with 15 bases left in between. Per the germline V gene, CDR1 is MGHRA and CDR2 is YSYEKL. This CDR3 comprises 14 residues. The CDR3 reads CASSRATNVDEQYF. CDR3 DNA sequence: TGCGCCAGCAGCCGCGCTACAAATGTCGACGAGCAGTACTTC.

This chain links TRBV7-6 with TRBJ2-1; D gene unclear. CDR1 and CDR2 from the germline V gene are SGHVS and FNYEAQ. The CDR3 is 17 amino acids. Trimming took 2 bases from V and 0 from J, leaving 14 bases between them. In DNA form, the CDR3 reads TGTGCCAGCAGCTTAATTGGGAACCCCTTCTCCTACAATGAGCAGTTCTTC. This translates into CASSLIGNPFSYNEQFF.

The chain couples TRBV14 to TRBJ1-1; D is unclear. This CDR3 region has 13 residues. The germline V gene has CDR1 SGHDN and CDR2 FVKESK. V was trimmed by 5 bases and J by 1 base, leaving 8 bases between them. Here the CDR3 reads CASSWRENTEAFF. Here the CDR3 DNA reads TGTGCCAGCAGCTGGCGAGAGAACACTGAAGCTTTCTTT. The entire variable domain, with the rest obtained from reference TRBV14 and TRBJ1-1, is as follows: EAGVTQFPSHSVIEKGQTVTLRCDPISGHDNLYWYRRVMGKEIKFLLHFVKESKQDESGMPNNRFLAERTGGTYSTLKVQPAELEDSGVYFCASSWRENTEAFFGQGTRLTVV.

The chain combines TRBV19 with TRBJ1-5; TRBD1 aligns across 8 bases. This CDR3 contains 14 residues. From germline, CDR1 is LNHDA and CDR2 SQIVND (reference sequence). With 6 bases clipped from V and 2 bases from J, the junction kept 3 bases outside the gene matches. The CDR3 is CASRTTGGNQPQHF. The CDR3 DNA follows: TGTGCCAGTAGGACGACAGGGGGCAATCAGCCCCAGCATTTT.

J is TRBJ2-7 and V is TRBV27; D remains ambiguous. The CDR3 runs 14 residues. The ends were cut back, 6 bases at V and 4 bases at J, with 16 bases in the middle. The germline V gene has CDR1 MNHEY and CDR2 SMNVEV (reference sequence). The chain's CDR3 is CASSGKYDPYEQYF. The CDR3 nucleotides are TGTGCCAGCAGCGGAAAGTACGACCCTTACGAGCAGTACTTC.

The DNA for the CDR3 is TGTGCCAGCAGCCAAGATTCCCAAGACAATGAGCAGTTCTTC. This encodes CASSQDSQDNEQFF. The rearrangement uses TRBV4-2 and TRBJ2-1; no definite D call. The germline V gene has CDR1 LGHNA and CDR2 YNFKEQ. The V and J ends lost 0 bases and 5 bases respectively, with 8 bases between them. This CDR3 comprises 14 residues.